The next 18 T cell receptor beta chains were all read from a single sample in a study of blood T cells in healthy people across ages. PCR was performed a second time for roughly 7 to 12 cycles using a sample-barcoded 5' primer and a J-beta primer mix. TCRdb analysed the 5' RACE reads with MiXCR anew, one entry per CDR3 protein. Among 600,000 to 650,000 distinct CDR3 sequences listed, 58% were seen once. The sample consisted of blood. These receptors all stem from a man aged 60 to 69 in good health.

The rearrangement uses TRBV6-1 and TRBJ2-7; D perhaps matches TRBD1 (6 bases). Between the trimmed V and J ends, which lost 1 base and 0 bases, there was a span of 10 bases. Germline CDR1 MNHNS, CDR2 SASEGT. The CDR3 is 15 residues long. The CDR3 spells CASSEGQVSSYEQYF. CDR3 nucleotides: TGTGCCAGCAGTGAAGGACAGGTGAGCTCCTACGAGCAGTACTTC.

This chain connects TRBV3-1 to TRBJ2-7, with 9 bases matching TRBD1. This CDR3 is built from 15 residues. Trimming cost V 3 bases and J 5 bases; bases outside gene matches: 8. Germline CDR1 and CDR2: LGHDT and YNNKEL (reference sequence). CDR3 nucleotides: TGTGCCAGCAGCCATCCGGGACAGGGTCTTAACGAGCAGTACTTC. This codes for CASSHPGQGLNEQYF.

The gene calls are TRBV20-1 and TRBJ1-2, with TRBD1 as a possible D gene (6 bases). Germline V lookup: CDR1 DFQATT, CDR2 SNEGSKA (reference sequence). The CDR3 has 12 amino acids. With 4 bases removed from V and 8 bases from J, the gap between germline ends came to 14 bases. CDR3 sequence (DNA): TGCAGTGCTAATGACGGGACACACGGCTACACCTTC. Amino acids: CSANDGTHGYTF.

This clonotype has only one observation. The rearrangement links TRBV5-1 to TRBJ2-1, with 9 bases aligning to TRBD2. V dropped 4 bases and J dropped 5; count of bases not matched to a gene: 7. Germline CDR1 and CDR2: SGHRS and YFSETQ. The CDR3 contains 15 residues. The CDR3 DNA reads as TGCGCCAGCAGCCATACAGCGGGGGGCGACAATGAGCAGTTCTTC. As protein: CASSHTAGGDNEQFF.

CDR3 bases: TGTGCCAGCAGTCCCGGGACTAGCGGGGGAACGTGGAGGGGCACAGATACGCAGTATTTT. This codes for CASSPGTSGGTWRGTDTQYF. The chain employs TRBV27 and TRBJ2-3; 14 bases map to TRBD2. This CDR3 is built from 20 residues. The germline gives CDR1 MNHEY, CDR2 SMNVEV (reference sequence). The J segment lost 1 base and the V segment lost 5 bases, leaving 14 bases of the junction unmatched.

The chain joins TRBV24-1 to TRBJ2-3, with D unclear. V lost 3 bases and J lost 6, with 9 bases in between. The CDR3 spans 13 residues. CDR1 KGHDR and CDR2 SFDVKD come from the germline V gene. The chain's CDR3 is CATSDPPLDTQYF. CDR3 coding DNA: TGTGCCACCAGTGATCCCCCGCTGGATACGCAGTATTTT.

The chain couples TRBV5-1 to TRBJ2-1, with 8 positions matching TRBD1. The CDR3 is 20 residues long. V gave up 0 bases and J gave up 1 base; unmatched junction bases: 15. Germline CDR1 reads SGHRS; CDR2 reads YFSETQ. This CDR3 reads CASSLGPGQELRSSYNEQFF. The CDR3 region has the DNA TGCGCCAGCAGCTTGGGACCGGGACAGGAATTGCGAAGTTCCTACAATGAGCAGTTCTTC. The full variable domain, in which reference TRBV5-1 and TRBJ2-1 provide the parts outside the CDR3, is KAGVTQTPRYLIKTRGQQVTLSCSPISGHRSVSWYQQTPGQGLQFLFEYFSETQRNKGNFPGRFSGRQFSNSRSEMNVSTLELGDSALYLCASSLGPGQELRSSYNEQFFGPGTRLTVL.

In its sample, this clonotype was seen a few times. The CDR3 DNA reads as TGCGCCAGCAGCTTGGGGGGCCCGAAGGCGGGCTATGGCTACACCTTC. Its translation is CASSLGGPKAGYGYTF. The J gene is TRBJ1-2, the V gene TRBV5-1; D possibly corresponds to TRBD1 (5 bases). The CDR3 loop spans 16 amino acids. Germline V CDR1 and CDR2: SGHRS, YFSETQ. The V end was cut by 0 bases, the J end by 4 bases, with 16 bases between.

The rearrangement uses TRBV25-1 and TRBJ1-2, with D tentatively TRBD1 (5 bases). The CDR3 is made up of 15 amino acids. V gave up 1 base and J gave up 3 bases, with 12 bases separating them. Germline lookup yields CDR1 MGHDK and CDR2 SYGVNS. As DNA, the CDR3 is TGTGCCAGCAGTGAATCTGGGACGGCTCACTATGGCTACACCTTC. Amino acids: CASSESGTAHYGYTF.

The chain is built from TRBV2 and TRBJ1-2, with a tentative D call TRBD1 (6 bases). CDR1 is SNHLY, CDR2 FYNNEI, per germline. Trimming shortened V by 5 bases and J by 2 bases, and 12 bases separated the two germline ends. The CDR3 consists of 14 residues. The DNA of the CDR3 is TGTGCCAGCAGTAATGACAGGAACAACTATGGCTACACCTTC. Protein product: CASSNDRNNYGYTF.

V usage is TRBV29-1 and J usage is TRBJ2-7; D may be TRBD2 (6 bases). The CDR3 has 14 amino acids. In germline, CDR1 is SQVTM, CDR2 ANQGSEA. The V gene lost 6 bases and the J gene lost 0 bases, with 15 bases spanning the gap. The CDR3 nucleotides read TGCAGCGTGCGAGCCGGGAGACTCTCCTACGAGCAGTACTTC. Its translation: CSVRAGRLSYEQYF.

The chain combines TRBV12-3 or TRBV12-4 with TRBJ2-5, with TRBD2 identical over 9 bases. The CDR3 spans 15 residues. J gave up 4 bases and V 2 bases, and 5 bases lay outside the gene matches. In DNA form, the CDR3 reads TGTGCCAGCAGTTTACTAGCGGGGTCTGGAGAGACCCAGTACTTC. Protein sequence: CASSLLAGSGETQYF.

CDR3 coding DNA: TGCGCCAGCAACGGGGCCAACTACCAAGAGACCCAGTACTTC. It yields the protein CASNGANYQETQYF. The V call is TRBV5-1, the J call TRBJ2-5; D is tentatively TRBD1 or TRBD2 (5 bases each). The germline V gene encodes CDR1 SGHRS and CDR2 YFSETQ. This CDR3 is built from 14 residues. V shed 6 bases and J shed 0 bases, with 12 bases lying between them.

The chain has TRBV20-1 and TRBJ2-7; 9 nucleotides agree with TRBD2. Germline V gives CDR1 DFQATT, CDR2 SNEGSKA (reference sequence). The ends lost 0 bases at V and 3 bases at J; junction bases unmatched: 6. This CDR3 is built from 15 residues. CDR3 DNA: TGCAGTGCTAGAGATACGGCTAGCGGGGTCTACGAGCAGTACTTC. Its protein is CSARDTASGVYEQYF.

This clonotype came up a few times. It may be a read error: a sequence one base away is much more abundant. CDR3 DNA sequence: TGTGCCAGCAGCGTGGGGGGGGCCACAGATACGCAGTATTTT. Protein product: CASSVGGATDTQYF. The V gene is TRBV7-3, the J gene TRBJ2-3; tentative D call: TRBD2 (7 bases). CDR3 length: 14 residues. With 5 bases removed from V and 2 bases from J, the gap between germline ends came to 11 bases. CDR1 is SGHTA, CDR2 FQGTGA, per germline.

The J gene is TRBJ2-3, the V gene TRBV5-1; tentatively, D is TRBD1 or TRBD2 (5 bases each). Trimming stripped 5 bases from V and 2 bases from J, with 12 bases between. The CDR3 sequence is 14 residues long. The V gene's germline CDR1 is SGHRS and CDR2 YFSETQ. CDR3 nucleotides: TGCGCCAGCAGGGACCCGGGACCCACAGATACGCAGTATTTT. Its translation: CASRDPGPTDTQYF.

This clonotype has a handful of counts. The V and J genes are TRBV27 and TRBJ1-1; 9 nucleotides line up with TRBD1. V dropped 7 bases and J dropped 4; count of bases not matched to a gene: 7. The CDR3 extends over 14 amino acids. Germline-derived CDR1 and CDR2 are MNHEY and SMNVEV (reference sequence). The CDR3 here is CASTRTGVGTEAFF. The CDR3 DNA reads as TGTGCCAGCACCAGGACAGGGGTGGGCACTGAAGCTTTCTTT.

The chain couples TRBV3-1 to TRBJ2-1; 11 nucleotides line up with TRBD2. The germline V gene has CDR1 LGHDT and CDR2 YNNKEL (reference sequence). Trimming at V came to 3 bases and at J to 7 bases, leaving 5 bases not matched to a gene. The CDR3 sequence is 15 residues long. The CDR3 DNA reads TGTGCCAGCAGCCACCCGGGGACTAGCGGAAATGAGCAGTTCTTC. Protein: CASSHPGTSGNEQFF.